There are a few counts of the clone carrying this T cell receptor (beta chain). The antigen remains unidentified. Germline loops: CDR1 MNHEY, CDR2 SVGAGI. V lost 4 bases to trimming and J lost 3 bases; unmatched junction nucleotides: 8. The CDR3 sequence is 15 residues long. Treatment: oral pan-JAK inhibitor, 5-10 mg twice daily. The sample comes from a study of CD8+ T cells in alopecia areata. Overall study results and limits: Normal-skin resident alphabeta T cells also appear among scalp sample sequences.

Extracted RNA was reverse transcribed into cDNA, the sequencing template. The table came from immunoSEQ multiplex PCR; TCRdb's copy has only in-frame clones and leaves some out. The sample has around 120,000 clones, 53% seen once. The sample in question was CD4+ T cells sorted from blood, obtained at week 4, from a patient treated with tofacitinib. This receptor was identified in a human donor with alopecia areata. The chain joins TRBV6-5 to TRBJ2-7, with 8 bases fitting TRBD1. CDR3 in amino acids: CASSSRTGPIYEQYF. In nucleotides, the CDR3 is TGTGCCAGCAGTTCACGGACAGGGCCGATCTACGAGCAGTACTTC.